The rows below give T cell receptor beta chains drawn from one sample of a study of cytomegalovirus exposure and HLA in healthy donors. Using immunoSEQ multiplex PCR, the repertoire was profiled, and TCRdb retains in-frame clones only, with some absent. The sample has around 140,000 clones; around 76% are singletons. The material sequenced was PBMCs. The receptors shown here come from a male donor in good health and CMV-seronegative. CDR3s include the opening cysteine and the closing phenylalanine or tryptophan. D genes are given only for firm matches. A row's size may be missing; if present it is once, few, many or a size class.

TRBV28	-	TRBD1	TRBJ2-5	CASSTLPWTGKETQYF	TGTGCCAGCAGCACTCTACCCTGGACAGGGAAAGAGACCCAGTACTTC
TRBV28	-	TRBD1	TRBJ1-4	CASKTWGQGVEKLFF	TGTGCCAGCAAAACCTGGGGACAGGGTGTCGAAAAACTGTTTTTT
TRBV5-1	-	-	TRBJ1-4	CASRKSGLSEKLFF	TGCGCCAGCAGAAAGTCAGGGCTCTCTGAAAAACTGTTTTTT
TRBV7-2	-	-	TRBJ2-1	CASSPTSHEQFF	TGTGCCAGCAGCCCGACTAGTCATGAGCAGTTCTTC
TRBV6-6	-	-	TRBJ2-3	CASNQARGSTDTQYF	TGTGCCAGCAATCAAGCCCGGGGGAGCACAGATACGCAGTATTTT
TRBV9	-	-	TRBJ2-3	CASSVEGVVAGTTDTQYF	TGTGCCAGCAGCGTAGAGGGGGTGGTAGCGGGCACGACAGATACGCAGTATTTT
TRBV13	-	-	TRBJ2-3	CASSFVPEEAYF	TGTGCCAGCAGCTTCGTGCCCGAGGAGGCGTATTTT
TRBV7-6	-	TRBD1	TRBJ2-1	CASSQKGANEQFF	TGTGCCAGCAGCCAGAAGGGGGCCAATGAGCAGTTCTTC
TRBV7-9	few	-	TRBJ1-1	CASSSYRDMNTEAFF	TGTGCCAGCAGCTCCTACAGGGACATGAACACTGAAGCTTTCTTT
TRBV19	-	TRBD1	TRBJ1-1	CASSLLTGGMNTEAFF	TGTGCCAGTAGTTTGTTGACAGGGGGAATGAACACTGAAGCTTTCTTT
TRBV11-1	-	TRBD1	TRBJ2-1	CASSLAPWTGPNEQFF	TGTGCCAGCAGCTTAGCGCCCTGGACAGGGCCCAATGAGCAGTTCTTC